These 12 T cell receptor beta chains share one sample of origin, sequenced in a study of blood T cell repertoires in COVID-19. Sequencing was performed with immunoSEQ multiplex PCR; in TCRdb, only in-frame clones are kept and a portion is missing. The data hold roughly 220,000 clones, with 75% to 90% observed a single time. The sequenced sample was peripheral blood. The receptors shown here come from a man aged 30-40 years who had recovered from COVID-19.

This chain links TRBV11-2 with TRBJ2-7; the match to TRBD1 covers 9 bases. The CDR3 totals 13 residues. Germline V CDR1 and CDR2: SGHAT, FQNNGV. V shed 1 base and J 9 bases; nucleotides not matched to a gene: 4. DNA of the CDR3: TGTGCCAGCAGCTTAGGGACAGGGGAAGGGCAGTACTTC. Its protein product is CASSLGTGEGQYF.

A few counts support this clone. The gene calls are TRBV13 and TRBJ2-2, with 8 nucleotides matching TRBD2. The V gene end was trimmed by 5 bases and the J gene end by 1 base; junction bases not matched to a gene: 6. This CDR3 spans 16 amino acids. CDR1 is PRHDT, CDR2 FYEKMQ, per germline (reference sequence). Here the CDR3 reads CASSPPGLGNTGELFF. The CDR3 DNA is TGTGCCAGCAGCCCGCCGGGACTAGGGAACACCGGGGAGCTGTTTTTT.

The CDR3 protein is CASSAWTGQNTEAFF. CDR3 coding DNA: TGCGCCAGCAGTGCGTGGACAGGGCAAAACACTGAAGCTTTCTTT. The chain joins TRBV10-2 to TRBJ1-1, with 8 bases that match TRBD1. This CDR3 contains 15 residues. The junction had 6 bases not matched to a gene; V was cut back by 4 bases and J by 2 bases. Per the germline V gene, CDR1 is WSHSY and CDR2 is SAAADI.

The gene calls are TRBV3-1 (or the pseudogene TRBV3-2) and TRBJ2-3; D gene unclear. Trimming shortened V by 3 bases and J by 8 bases, and 9 bases separated the two germline ends. CDR1 is LGHDT and CDR2 is YNNKEL in the germline V gene (reference sequence). This CDR3 is built from 12 residues. DNA of the CDR3: TGTGCCAGCAGCCAGCCGACGGGTACGCAGTATTTT. Protein: CASSQPTGTQYF.

The J gene is TRBJ2-7, the V gene TRBV5-4, with D perhaps TRBD2 (5 bases). The CDR3 consists of 14 residues. The germline gives CDR1 SGHNT, CDR2 YYREEE (reference sequence). The V and J ends lost 4 bases and 4 bases respectively, with 15 bases between them. CDR3 residues: CASSGGLARYEQYF. The CDR3 DNA sequence: TGTGCCAGCAGCGGCGGACTGGCCCGTTACGAGCAGTACTTC.

The chain links TRBV10-3 to TRBJ1-4, with a weak D call TRBD1 (6 bases). V gave up 10 bases and J gave up 1 base, with 10 bases separating them. Per the germline V gene, CDR1 is ENHRY and CDR2 is SYGVKD. This CDR3 has 13 amino acids. CDR3 nucleotides: TGTGCCACCCGGACAGTAACTAATGAAAAACTGTTTTTT. This sequence encodes CATRTVTNEKLFF.

The chain joins TRBV11-3 to TRBJ2-7, with 8 bases lining up with TRBD1. The CDR3 is made up of 14 amino acids. V lost 3 bases to trimming and J lost 5 bases; unmatched junction nucleotides: 6. CDR1 SGHNT and CDR2 YENEEA come from the germline V gene. The CDR3 coding sequence is TGTGCCAGCAGCTTCGTCGGGACAGGCGACGAGCAGTACTTC. Protein sequence: CASSFVGTGDEQYF. Full variable domain (remainder filled in from reference TRBV11-3 and TRBJ2-7): EAGVVQSPRYKIIEKKQPVAFWCNPISGHNTLYWYLQNLGQGPELLIRYENEEAVDDSQLPKDRFSAERLKGVDSTLKIQPAELGDSAVYLCASSFVGTGDEQYFGPGTRLTVT.

The chain carries TRBV5-5 and TRBJ1-3; D gene unclear. V lost 4 bases, J lost 0 bases, and 14 bases lay in between. The CDR3 covers 16 residues. The V gene's germline CDR1 is SGHKS and CDR2 YYEKEE (reference sequence). The CDR3 nucleotides are TGTGCCAGCAGCCCGGTCCGAGGTGCCTCTGGAAACACCATATATTTT. Translated: CASSPVRGASGNTIYF.

The chain recombines TRBV11-1 with TRBJ2-5, with a possible D match to TRBD2 (5 bases). The CDR3 consists of 14 residues. Germline V gene lookup returns CDR1 SGHAT and CDR2 FQDESV (reference sequence). Trimming removed 3 bases from V and 4 bases from J, with 12 bases in between. Written as DNA, the CDR3 is TGTGCCAGCAGCTTTTTATCAGGAGGAGAGACCCAGTACTTC. This codes for CASSFLSGGETQYF.

V gene TRBV4-1 combines with J gene TRBJ2-5; TRBD2 agrees at 8 bases. J was trimmed by 4 bases and V by 4 bases; bases with no gene match: 14. The CDR3 covers 17 residues. Germline CDR1 is MGHRA and CDR2 is YSYEKL. In DNA form, the CDR3 reads TGCGCCAGCAGCCGGTTACCTATAGCGGGGAGGGGAGAGACCCAGTACTTC. Amino acids: CASSRLPIAGRGETQYF.

The chain combines TRBV20-1 with TRBJ2-7; tentatively, D is TRBD1 (5 bases). V was pared by 8 bases and J by 4 bases, with 9 bases between. Germline V gene lookup returns CDR1 DFQATT and CDR2 SNEGSKA (reference sequence). There are 10 residues in the CDR3. In DNA, the CDR3 is TGCAGTACGGACACGTACGAGCAGTACTTC. Amino acid sequence: CSTDTYEQYF.

This chain joins TRBV3-1 (or the pseudogene TRBV3-2) and TRBJ2-7; 8 bases line up with TRBD2. The junction had 7 bases not matched to a gene; V was cut back by 0 bases and J by 3 bases. CDR1 is LGHDT, CDR2 YNNKEL, per germline (reference sequence). This CDR3 has 16 amino acids. The CDR3 spells CASSQDASGGLYEQYF. CDR3 in DNA: TGTGCCAGCAGCCAAGACGCCAGCGGGGGCCTCTACGAGCAGTACTTC.